This paragraph reports one TCR beta chain. Its antigen is not identified. The sample comes from a study of siplizumab effects on memory and regulatory T cells. General study findings and limits: Mean Treg-derived proportions of mappable alloreactive CD4+ clones were less than 75% for siplizumab and approximately 25% for controls. In roughly 80-96% of proliferating CD4+ or CD8+ clones, a naive or memory phenotype could not be assigned. Alloreactive sequences tracing back to unstimulated CD4+ memory cells fell significantly with siplizumab.

Profiling relied on immunoSEQ multiplex PCR, and the TCRdb table lists in-frame clones only, not all of them. The sample carries about 85,000 clones, 95% recorded once. This CDR3 region has 16 residues. V lost 4 bases and J 0 bases, leaving 13 bases between the germline ends. The germline CDR1 and CDR2 sequences are MNHEY and SVGAGI. This receptor was identified in a human donor in good health. This rearrangement joins TRBV6-5 to TRBJ2-1; weak D call: TRBD2 (5 bases). What was sequenced was CD8+ T cells sorted from blood. CDR3 bases: TGTGCCAGCAGTTCAATAGCGCCGAGCTCCTACAATGAGCAGTTCTTC. The encoded protein is CASSSIAPSSYNEQFF.